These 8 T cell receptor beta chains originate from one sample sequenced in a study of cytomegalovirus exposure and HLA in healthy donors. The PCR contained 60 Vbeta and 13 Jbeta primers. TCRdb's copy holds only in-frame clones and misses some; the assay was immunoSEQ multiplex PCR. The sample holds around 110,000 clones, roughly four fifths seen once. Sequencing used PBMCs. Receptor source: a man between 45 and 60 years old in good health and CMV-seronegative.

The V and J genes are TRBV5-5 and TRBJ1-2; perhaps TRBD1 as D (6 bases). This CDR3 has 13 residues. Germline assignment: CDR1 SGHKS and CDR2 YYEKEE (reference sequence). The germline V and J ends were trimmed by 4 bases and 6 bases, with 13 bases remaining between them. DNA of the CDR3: TGTGCCAGCAGCCGGACAGTAAGGGATGGCTACACCTTC. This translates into CASSRTVRDGYTF.

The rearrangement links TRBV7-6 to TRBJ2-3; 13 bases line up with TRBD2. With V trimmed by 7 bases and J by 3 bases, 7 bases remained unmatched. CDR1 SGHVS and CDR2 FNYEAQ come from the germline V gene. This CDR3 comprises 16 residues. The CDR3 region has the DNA TGTGCCAGCATCCTGGGACTAGCGGGGCCGACAGATACGCAGTATTTT. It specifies CASILGLAGPTDTQYF.

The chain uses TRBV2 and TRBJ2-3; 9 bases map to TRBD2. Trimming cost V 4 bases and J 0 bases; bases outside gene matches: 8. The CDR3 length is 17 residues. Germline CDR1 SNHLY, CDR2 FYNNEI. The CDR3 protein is CASSVVRGGPSTDTQYF. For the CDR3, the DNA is TGTGCCAGCAGTGTAGTGCGGGGGGGCCCTAGCACAGATACGCAGTATTTT.

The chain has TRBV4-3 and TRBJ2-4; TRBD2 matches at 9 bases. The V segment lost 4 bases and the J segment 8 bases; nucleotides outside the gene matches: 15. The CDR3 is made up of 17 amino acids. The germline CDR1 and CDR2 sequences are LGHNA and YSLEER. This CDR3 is CASSREAGGPGSDIQYF. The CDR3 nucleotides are TGCGCCAGCAGCCGGGAGGCGGGGGGGCCCGGTAGTGACATTCAGTACTTC.

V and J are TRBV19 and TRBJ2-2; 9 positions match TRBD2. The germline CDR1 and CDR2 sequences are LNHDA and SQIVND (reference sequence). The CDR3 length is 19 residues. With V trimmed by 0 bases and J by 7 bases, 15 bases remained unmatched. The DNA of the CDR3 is TGTGCCAGTAGTATAGATCCCCGACTAAGCGGGGGGACTCACGGGGAGCTGTTTTTT. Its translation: CASSIDPRLSGGTHGELFF.

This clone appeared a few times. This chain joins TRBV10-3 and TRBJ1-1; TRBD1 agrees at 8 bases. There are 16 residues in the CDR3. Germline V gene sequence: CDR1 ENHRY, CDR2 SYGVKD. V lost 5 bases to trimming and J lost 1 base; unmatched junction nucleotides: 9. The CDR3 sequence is CAISPQGASSNTEAFF. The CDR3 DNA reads TGTGCCATCAGTCCTCAGGGGGCCTCTTCGAACACTGAAGCTTTCTTT.

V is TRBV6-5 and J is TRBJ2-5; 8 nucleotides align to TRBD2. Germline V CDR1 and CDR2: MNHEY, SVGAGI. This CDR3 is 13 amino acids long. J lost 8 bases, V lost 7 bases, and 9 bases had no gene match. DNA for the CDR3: TGTGCCAGCATTTCGCGGGGGGTAGGAACCCAGTACTTC. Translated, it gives CASISRGVGTQYF.

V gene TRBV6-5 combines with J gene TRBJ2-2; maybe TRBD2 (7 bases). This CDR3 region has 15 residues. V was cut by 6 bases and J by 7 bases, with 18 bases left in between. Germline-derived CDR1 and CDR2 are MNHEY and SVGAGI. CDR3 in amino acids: CASSRGRGASGELFF. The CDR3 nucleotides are TGTGCCAGCAGCCGGGGTCGGGGGGCTAGCGGGGAGCTGTTTTTT.